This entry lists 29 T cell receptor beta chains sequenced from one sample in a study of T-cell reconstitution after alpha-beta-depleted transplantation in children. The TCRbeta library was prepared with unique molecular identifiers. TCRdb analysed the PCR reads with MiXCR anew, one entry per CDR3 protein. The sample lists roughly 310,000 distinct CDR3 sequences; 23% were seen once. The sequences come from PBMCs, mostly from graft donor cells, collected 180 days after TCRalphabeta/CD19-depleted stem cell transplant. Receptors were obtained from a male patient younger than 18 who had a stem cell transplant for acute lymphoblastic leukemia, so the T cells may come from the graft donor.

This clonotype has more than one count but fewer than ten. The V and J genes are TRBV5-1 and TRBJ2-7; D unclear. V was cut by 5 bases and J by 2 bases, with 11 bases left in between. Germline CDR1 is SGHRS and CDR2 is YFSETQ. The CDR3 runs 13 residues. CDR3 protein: CASSLTPPYEQYF. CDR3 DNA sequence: TGCGCCAGCAGTTTGACACCTCCCTACGAGCAGTACTTC.

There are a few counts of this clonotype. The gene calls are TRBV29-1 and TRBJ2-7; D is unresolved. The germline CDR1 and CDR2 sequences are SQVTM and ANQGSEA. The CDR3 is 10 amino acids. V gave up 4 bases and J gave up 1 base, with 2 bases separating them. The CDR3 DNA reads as TGCAGCGTTGTGTCCTACGAGCAGTACTTC. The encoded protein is CSVVSYEQYF.

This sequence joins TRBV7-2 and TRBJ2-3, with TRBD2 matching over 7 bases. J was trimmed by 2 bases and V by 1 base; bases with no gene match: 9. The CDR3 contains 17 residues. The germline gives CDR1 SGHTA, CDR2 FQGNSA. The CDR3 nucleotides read TGTGCCAGCAGCTTAGTGCTGAGTAGCGGGCCCACAGATACGCAGTATTTT. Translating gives CASSLVLSSGPTDTQYF.

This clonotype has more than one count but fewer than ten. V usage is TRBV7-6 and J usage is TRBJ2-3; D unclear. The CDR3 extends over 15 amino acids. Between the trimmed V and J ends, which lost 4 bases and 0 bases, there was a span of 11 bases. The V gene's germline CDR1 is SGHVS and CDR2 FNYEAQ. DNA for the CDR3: TGTGCCAGCAGCTCGGAACTATCTAGCACAGATACGCAGTATTTT. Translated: CASSSELSSTDTQYF.

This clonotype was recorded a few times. The CDR3 nucleotides are TGTGCCAGCAGCTTAGAACATCGGACAGATACGCAGTATTTT. This encodes CASSLEHRTDTQYF. The rearrangement joins TRBV7-9 to TRBJ2-3, with D unclear. Trimming shortened V by 1 base and J by 3 bases, and 8 bases separated the two germline ends. Germline V gene sequence: CDR1 SEHNR, CDR2 FQNEAQ (reference sequence). The CDR3 has 14 residues. The full variable domain, with the rest looked up from reference TRBV7-9 and TRBJ2-3, is DTGVSQNPRHKITKRGQNVTFRCDPISEHNRLYWYRQTLGQGPEFLTYFQNEAQLEKSRLLSDRFSAERPKGSFSTLEIQRTEQGDSAMYLCASSLEHRTDTQYFGPGTRLTVL.

CDR3 sequence: CASSSGLSSYEQYF. The CDR3 nucleotides read TGTGCCAGCAGCTCGGGACTGAGCTCCTACGAGCAGTACTTC. V and J are TRBV6-1 and TRBJ2-7, with D tentatively TRBD2 (6 bases). Germline V CDR1 and CDR2: MNHNS, SASEGT. V was pared by 6 bases and J by 0 bases, with 12 bases between. This CDR3 has 14 amino acids.

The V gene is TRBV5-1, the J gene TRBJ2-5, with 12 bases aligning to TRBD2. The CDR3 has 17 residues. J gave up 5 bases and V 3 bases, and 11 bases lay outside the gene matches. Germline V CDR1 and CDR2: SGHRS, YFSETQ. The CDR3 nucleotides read TGCGCCAGCAGCTCGACTAGCGGGAGACTCTATGGGGAGACCCAGTACTTC. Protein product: CASSSTSGRLYGETQYF.

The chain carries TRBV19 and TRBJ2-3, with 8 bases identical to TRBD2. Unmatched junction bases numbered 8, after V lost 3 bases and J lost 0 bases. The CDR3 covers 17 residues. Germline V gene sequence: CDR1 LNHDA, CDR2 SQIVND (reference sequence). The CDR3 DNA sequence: TGTGCCAGTAGTATTAACCGACTAGCGTTTAGCACAGATACGCAGTATTTT. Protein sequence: CASSINRLAFSTDTQYF.

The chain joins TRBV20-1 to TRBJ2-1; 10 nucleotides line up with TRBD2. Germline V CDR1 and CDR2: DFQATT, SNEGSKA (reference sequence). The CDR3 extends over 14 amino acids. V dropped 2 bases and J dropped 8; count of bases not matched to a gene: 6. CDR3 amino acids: CSARSSGSGDEQFF. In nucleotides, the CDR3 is TGCAGTGCTAGATCTAGCGGGAGTGGGGATGAGCAGTTCTTC.

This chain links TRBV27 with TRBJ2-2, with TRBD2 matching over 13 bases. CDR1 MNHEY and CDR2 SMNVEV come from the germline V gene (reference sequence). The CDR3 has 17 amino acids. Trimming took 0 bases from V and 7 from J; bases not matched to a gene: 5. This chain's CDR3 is CASSLSRLAGGVGELFF. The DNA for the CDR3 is TGTGCCAGCAGTTTATCCCGACTAGCGGGAGGTGTCGGGGAGCTGTTTTTT.

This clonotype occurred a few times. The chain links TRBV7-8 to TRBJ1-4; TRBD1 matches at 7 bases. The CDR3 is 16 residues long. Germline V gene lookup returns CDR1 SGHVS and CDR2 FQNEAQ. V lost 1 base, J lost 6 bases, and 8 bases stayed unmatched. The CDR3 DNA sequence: TGTGCCAGCAGCTTAGGTCGTTGGGACAGTTATGAAAAACTGTTTTTT. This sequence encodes CASSLGRWDSYEKLFF. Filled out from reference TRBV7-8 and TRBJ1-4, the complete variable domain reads GAGVSQSPRYKVAKRGQDVALRCDPISGHVSLFWYQQALGQGPEFLTYFQNEAQLDKSGLPSDRFFAERPEGSVSTLKIQRTQQEDSAVYLCASSLGRWDSYEKLFFGSGTQLSVL.

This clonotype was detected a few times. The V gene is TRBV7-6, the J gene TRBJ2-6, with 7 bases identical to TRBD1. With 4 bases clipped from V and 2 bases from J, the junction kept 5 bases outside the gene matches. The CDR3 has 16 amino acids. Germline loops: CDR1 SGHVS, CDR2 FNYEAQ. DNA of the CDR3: TGTGCCAGCAGCTCCGACCAGGGGGCTGGGGCCAACGTCCTGACTTTC. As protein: CASSSDQGAGANVLTF.

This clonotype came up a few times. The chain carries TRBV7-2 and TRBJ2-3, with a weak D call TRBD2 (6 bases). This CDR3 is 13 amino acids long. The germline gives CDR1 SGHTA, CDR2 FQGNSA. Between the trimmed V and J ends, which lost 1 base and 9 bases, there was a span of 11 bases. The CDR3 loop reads CASSLVWRGTQYF. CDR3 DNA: TGTGCCAGCAGCTTAGTCTGGCGGGGCACGCAGTATTTT.

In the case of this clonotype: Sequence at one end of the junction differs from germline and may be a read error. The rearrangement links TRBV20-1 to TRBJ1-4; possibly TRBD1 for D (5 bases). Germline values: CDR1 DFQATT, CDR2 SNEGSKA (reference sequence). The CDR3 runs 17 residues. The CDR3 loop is CSARGEGQGSPWGKLFF. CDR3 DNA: TGCAGTGCCAGAGGCGAGGGGCAGGGCTCCCCCTGGGGAAAACTGTTTTTT.

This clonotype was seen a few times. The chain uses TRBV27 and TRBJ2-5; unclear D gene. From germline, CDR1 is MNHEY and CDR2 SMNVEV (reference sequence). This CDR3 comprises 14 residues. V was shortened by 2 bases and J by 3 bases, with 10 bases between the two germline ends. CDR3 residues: CASSLLGLEETQYF. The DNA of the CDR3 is TGTGCCAGCAGTTTACTTGGCCTGGAAGAGACCCAGTACTTC.

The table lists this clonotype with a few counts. The CDR3 DNA reads as TGTGCCAGCAGCCAACTGGGGGGAGACTCCTACGAGCAGTACTTC. Encoded protein: CASSQLGGDSYEQYF. V usage is TRBV4-2 and J usage is TRBJ2-7, with D possibly TRBD2 on 6 matching bases. Germline CDR1 reads LGHNA; CDR2 reads YNFKEQ. V gave up 2 bases and J gave up 0 bases, with 11 bases separating them. The CDR3 consists of 15 residues.

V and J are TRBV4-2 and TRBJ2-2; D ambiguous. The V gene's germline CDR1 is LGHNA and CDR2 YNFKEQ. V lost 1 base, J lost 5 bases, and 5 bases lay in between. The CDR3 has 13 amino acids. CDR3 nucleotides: TGTGCCAGCAGCCAAGTAGATACCGGGGAGCTGTTTTTT. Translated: CASSQVDTGELFF.

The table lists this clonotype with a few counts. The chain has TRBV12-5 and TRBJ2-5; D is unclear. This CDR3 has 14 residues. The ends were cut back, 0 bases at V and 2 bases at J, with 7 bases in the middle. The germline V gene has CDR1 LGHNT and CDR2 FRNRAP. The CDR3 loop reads CASGLVTLQETQYF. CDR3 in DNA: TGTGCTAGTGGTTTGGTAACACTACAAGAGACCCAGTACTTC.

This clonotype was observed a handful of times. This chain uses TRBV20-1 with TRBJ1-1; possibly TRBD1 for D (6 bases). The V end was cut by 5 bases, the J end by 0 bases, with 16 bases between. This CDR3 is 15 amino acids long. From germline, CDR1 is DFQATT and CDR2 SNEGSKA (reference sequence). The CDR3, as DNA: TGCAGTGCTTTTCGCCGGGACACCCTGAACACTGAAGCTTTCTTT. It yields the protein CSAFRRDTLNTEAFF.

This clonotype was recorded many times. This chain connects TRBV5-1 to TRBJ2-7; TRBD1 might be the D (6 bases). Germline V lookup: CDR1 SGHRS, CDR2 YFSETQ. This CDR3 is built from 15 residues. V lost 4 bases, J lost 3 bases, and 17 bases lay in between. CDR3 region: CASSLRLDRVYEQYF. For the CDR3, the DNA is TGCGCCAGCAGCCTGAGGTTGGACAGAGTCTACGAGCAGTACTTC. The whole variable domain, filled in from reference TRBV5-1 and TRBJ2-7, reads KAGVTQTPRYLIKTRGQQVTLSCSPISGHRSVSWYQQTPGQGLQFLFEYFSETQRNKGNFPGRFSGRQFSNSRSEMNVSTLELGDSALYLCASSLRLDRVYEQYFGPGTRLTVT.

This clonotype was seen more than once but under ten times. The CDR3 DNA sequence: TGTGCCAGCAGGGCCGGGACTAGCGGTTCCTACGAGCAGTACTTC. Protein: CASRAGTSGSYEQYF. This rearrangement joins TRBV7-6 to TRBJ2-7; 11 nucleotides align to TRBD2. Germline CDR1 is SGHVS and CDR2 is FNYEAQ. This CDR3 has 15 amino acids. V shed 6 bases, J shed 1 base, and the junction held 5 bases outside the gene matches.

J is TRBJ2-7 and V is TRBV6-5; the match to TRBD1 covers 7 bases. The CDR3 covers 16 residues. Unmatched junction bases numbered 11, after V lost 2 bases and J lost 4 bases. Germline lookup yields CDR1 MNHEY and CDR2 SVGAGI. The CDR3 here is CASSYRSGTALYEQYF. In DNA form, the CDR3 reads TGTGCCAGCAGTTACCGGTCCGGGACAGCGCTTTACGAGCAGTACTTC.

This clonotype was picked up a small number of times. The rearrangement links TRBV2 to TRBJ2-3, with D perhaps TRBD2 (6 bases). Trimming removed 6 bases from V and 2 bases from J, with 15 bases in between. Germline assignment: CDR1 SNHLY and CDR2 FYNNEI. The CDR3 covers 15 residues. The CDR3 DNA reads TGTGCCAGCAGGCCGAAGGGACTTAACACAGATACGCAGTATTTT. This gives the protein CASRPKGLNTDTQYF.

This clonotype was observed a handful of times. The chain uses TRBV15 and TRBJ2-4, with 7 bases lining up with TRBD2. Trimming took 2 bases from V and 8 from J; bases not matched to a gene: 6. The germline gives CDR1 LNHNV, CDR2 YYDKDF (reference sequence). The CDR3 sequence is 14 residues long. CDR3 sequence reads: CATSRPPGRDIQYF. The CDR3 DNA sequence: TGTGCCACCAGCAGACCTCCGGGGAGGGACATTCAGTACTTC.

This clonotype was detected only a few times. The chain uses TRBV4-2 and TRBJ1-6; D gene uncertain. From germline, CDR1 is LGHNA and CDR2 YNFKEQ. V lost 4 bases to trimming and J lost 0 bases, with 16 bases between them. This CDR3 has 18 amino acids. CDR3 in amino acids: CASSRLLGRPSYNSPLHF. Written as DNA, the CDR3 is TGTGCCAGCAGCCGATTACTAGGGAGGCCCTCCTATAATTCACCCCTCCACTTT.

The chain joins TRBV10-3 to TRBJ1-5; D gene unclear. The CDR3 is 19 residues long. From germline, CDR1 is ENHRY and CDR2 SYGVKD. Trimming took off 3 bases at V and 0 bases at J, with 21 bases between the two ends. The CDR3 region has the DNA TGTGCCATCAGTGATTGGGGAGACAAGGGCGATTATAGCAATCAGCCCCAGCATTTT. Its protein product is CAISDWGDKGDYSNQPQHF.

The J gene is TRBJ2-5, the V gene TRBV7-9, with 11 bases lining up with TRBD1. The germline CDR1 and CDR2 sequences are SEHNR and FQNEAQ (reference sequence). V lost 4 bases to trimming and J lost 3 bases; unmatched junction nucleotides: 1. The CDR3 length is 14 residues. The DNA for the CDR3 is TGTGCCAGCAGCTGGGGACAGGGGGAAGAGACCCAGTACTTC. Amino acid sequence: CASSWGQGEETQYF.

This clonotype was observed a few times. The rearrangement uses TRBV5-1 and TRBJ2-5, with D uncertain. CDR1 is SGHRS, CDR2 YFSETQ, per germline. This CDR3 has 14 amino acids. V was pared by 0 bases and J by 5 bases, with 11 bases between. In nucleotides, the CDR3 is TGCGCCAGCAGCTTGGCCGGTAACCCCGAGACCCAGTACTTC. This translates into CASSLAGNPETQYF.

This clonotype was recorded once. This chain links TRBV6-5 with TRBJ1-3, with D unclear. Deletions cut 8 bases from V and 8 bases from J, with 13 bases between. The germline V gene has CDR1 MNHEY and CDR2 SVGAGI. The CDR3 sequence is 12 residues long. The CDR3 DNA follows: TGTGCCAGCGGCGGGCGGAGAGACACCATATATTTT. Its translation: CASGGRRDTIYF.